The entry below describes one T cell receptor beta chain. This clone qualifies as medium-sized (0.01 to 0.1%). What antigen it recognizes has not been identified. No clone much larger than this one lies a single base away; base qualities are absent. Library generation was performed with the immunoSEQ multiplex PCR assay. DNA from the cultured and isolated CD4+ T cells underwent TCR beta CDR3 sequencing. Concerning the study's data processing: Non-productive TCR sequences were discarded, and reads were trimmed to the CDR3 region, with only CDR3s of 7 or more amino acids retained. The MANAFEST web app was used to pick out antigen-specific clonotypes by comparing their expansion in peptide wells with that in reference cultures. Positive clones required FDR<0.05 expansion versus reference and all other wells, odds ratio above 5, and frequency above 0.1% in two replicate wells. A clonotype was defined as cross-reactive if the clonotype was significantly expanded both in SARS-CoV-2 spike wells and in at least one common cold coronavirus spike condition. CDR3 similarity was assessed by Levenshtein distance using the stringdist R package, and unrooted trees were constructed with ape in R 3.6.1. TCRdb took this table from immuneACCESS and kept in-frame rearrangements with V and J called. Such tables lack part of the clones; where checked against another copy, unresolved V genes explain under half of the gap, and the rest is unexplained. V, J and clone size derive from that table, while D and trimming were established from the DNA sequence. For this sample the table gives tens of thousands of clones, of which roughly 72% were detected only once. Of the sample, approximately 10% is held by the ten largest clones.

In the ViraFEST assay, PBMC were stimulated with viral peptide pools, and antigen-specific CD4+ T cell clonotypes were then identified by expansion using TCR sequencing. After 10 days of culture, CD4+ T cells were isolated with the EasySep CD4+ T cell isolation kit. Each participant got two doses of an mRNA SARS-CoV-2 vaccine, either BNT162b2 or mRNA-1273. Healthy vaccine recipients had no prior SARS-CoV-2 infection, confirmed by negative nucleocapsid antibodies before and after vaccination. Each well held more than 1.5 million PBMC cultured in IMDM containing approximately 5% human AB serum, roughly 9.6 IU/ml IL-2 and gentamicin, along with roughly 10 ug/ml peptides. Half of the culture medium was replaced with fresh IL-2-containing medium on days 3 and 7. Unless otherwise noted, each peptide stimulation condition was cultured in triplicate wells. PBMC were separated from whole blood using Ficoll-Paque Plus gradient centrifugation and were then either cryopreserved at -140C or used fresh. Overlapping peptide pools spanned the spike proteins of SARS-CoV-2 and the common cold coronaviruses HCoV-NL63, HCoV-OC43 and HCoV-229E. The QIAamp micro DNA kit was used to extract genomic DNA from the cultured CD4+ T cells.

The source of the sample is a study of vaccination effects on CD4 cells after COVID-19 (dated by TCRdb to between 2022 and 2023). With respect to the entire study: Post-vaccine samples across the study were collected a median of 72 days after the second dose, with a range of 14 to 241. A total of 10 COVID-19 convalescent patients and several SARS-CoV-2-naive healthy vaccine recipients were included in the full study. In both COVID-19 convalescent patients and infection-naive vaccine recipients, the study compared SARS-CoV-2 spike-specific CD4+ TCR repertoires from before mRNA vaccination with those from after it. The Oncomine TCR Beta short-read assay on an Illumina iSeq 100 was used to sequence cultures from other donors in the study. Overall study results and their limits: Only a small number of convalescent patients were included, and no early post-infection timepoints were available, which limited the study. Clones induced by infection and clones induced by vaccination both contracted markedly at late timepoints after vaccination, which fits with T cell responses waning over time. Among healthy vaccine recipients, nearly all vaccine-induced clones were SARS-CoV-2 mono-reactive, and just 1 of 255 was cross-reactive with common cold coronaviruses.

CDR1 and CDR2 are drawn from the germline V gene: MGHRA, YSYEKL. The CDR3 holds 16 amino acids from the cysteine to the phenylalanine. Just the 48-base CDR3 DNA is kept, in frame starting at base 1. The junction shows trimming of 1 base on V and 0 bases on J, plus 13 bases between the germline ends. This receptor was identified in a human donor who received a COVID-19 vaccine. Sequences were derived from CD4+ T cells from PBMCs cultured with HCoV-NL63 spike peptides, sampled after COVID-19 vaccination. The cell subset or site label on this specimen signifies: HCoV-NL63 spike overlapping peptide pool stimulation. The chain links TRBV4-1 with TRBJ2-7; confidence is insufficient to name the D gene. The sequence in DNA is TGCGCCAGCAGCCAAGGTACGCTCAGCTACTCCTACGAGCAGTACTTC. Translated, this gives CASSQGTLSYSYEQYF.